This T cell receptor beta chain was captured in a study of early T cells in non-severe SARS-CoV-2 infection. Study details: Bulk RNA taken from unsorted whole blood was sequenced, leaving chains unpaired.

Study observations and caveats: Missing private and CD4 specificities, VDJdb matching favored anti-spike CD8 responses.

CDR1 is SGHTA, CDR2 FQGNSA, per germline. The CDR3 runs to 12 residues. After removal of 5 bases from V and 6 bases from J, the junction contained 4 bases not matched to a gene. This clonotype was seen a few times. What it binds is not known. Tagging with unique molecular identifiers was applied to individual cDNA molecules. One entry per CDR3 protein results from TCRdb running MiXCR on the 5' RACE reads. The sample consists of tens of thousands of distinct CDR3 sequences, 10% of them appearing once. The sequencing here drew on whole blood, taken at baseline. This chain uses TRBV7-2 with TRBJ2-7, with 7 bases lining up with TRBD1. The receptor's source is an adult who was a healthcare worker with PCR-confirmed SARS-CoV-2 infection or an uninfected control (not recorded which). The CDR3 nucleotides are TGTGCCAGCAGCCGGGACAGCTCCGAGCAGTACTTC. It encodes CASSRDSSEQYF.